A single sample gave rise to the 25 T cell receptor beta chains below, sequenced in a study of blood T cell repertoires in COVID-19. Some clones are missing from TCRdb's copy, which holds only in-frame ones; the method was immunoSEQ multiplex PCR. The sample consists of 120,000 or so clones, around 83% of them appearing once. Source material: peripheral blood. Receptors were obtained from a man aged 80 or over with active or convalescent COVID-19.

The V gene is TRBV12-5, the J gene TRBJ2-7; the match to TRBD2 covers 12 bases. Germline-derived CDR1 and CDR2 are LGHNT and FRNRAP. The CDR3 length is 18 residues. V lost 0 bases, J lost 9 bases, and 15 bases stayed unmatched. DNA for the CDR3: TGTGCTAGTGGTTTGGTTCTAGCGGGGGGGCCATTTTCCGTAGGGCAGTACTTC. Encoded protein: CASGLVLAGGPFSVGQYF.

J is TRBJ2-3 and V is TRBV3-1 (or the pseudogene TRBV3-2); TRBD2 aligns across 13 bases. Trimming at V came to 4 bases and at J to 3 bases, leaving 10 bases not matched to a gene. Germline CDR1 and CDR2: LGHDT and YNNKEL (reference sequence). This CDR3 region has 18 residues. CDR3 sequence (DNA): TGTGCCAGCAGCCCACTAGCGGGGGGGCCTCTTGGAACAGATACGCAGTATTTT. This translates into CASSPLAGGPLGTDTQYF.

The chain joins TRBV4-1 to TRBJ2-1; 9 bases match TRBD2. J gave up 7 bases and V 0 bases, and 13 bases lay outside the gene matches. The CDR3 consists of 18 residues. The germline CDR1 and CDR2 sequences are MGHRA and YSYEKL. The CDR3 sequence is CASSQDWGSGGPRNEQFF. DNA for the CDR3: TGCGCCAGCAGCCAAGATTGGGGTAGCGGGGGCCCTCGAAATGAGCAGTTCTTC.

The CDR3 sequence: CASSAQGHNQPQHF. The CDR3 bases are TGTGCCAGCAGCGCCCAGGGGCACAATCAGCCCCAGCATTTT. The V and J genes are TRBV7-2 and TRBJ1-5, with D possibly being TRBD1 (6 bases). This CDR3 spans 14 amino acids. From germline, CDR1 is SGHTA and CDR2 FQGNSA. With 5 bases removed from V and 3 bases from J, the gap between germline ends came to 11 bases.

The J gene is TRBJ1-2, the V gene TRBV7-9, with 7 bases matching TRBD1. This CDR3 is built from 14 residues. The germline V gene has CDR1 SEHNR and CDR2 FQNEAQ (reference sequence). J was trimmed by 3 bases and V by 3 bases; bases with no gene match: 4. The CDR3 region is CASSFTGADYGYTF. In DNA, the CDR3 is TGTGCCAGCAGCTTCACAGGGGCAGACTATGGCTACACCTTC. Combining the CDR3 with reference TRBV7-9 and TRBJ1-2 gives the whole variable domain DTGVSQNPRHKITKRGQNVTFRCDPISEHNRLYWYRQTLGQGPEFLTYFQNEAQLEKSRLLSDRFSAERPKGSFSTLEIQRTEQGDSAMYLCASSFTGADYGYTFGSGTRLTVV.

Written as DNA, the CDR3 is TGTGCCAGCAGTTTCCCAGAAGGCAATCAGCCCCAGCATTTT. Translation: CASSFPEGNQPQHF. The chain is built from TRBV6-6 and TRBJ1-5; D remains ambiguous. Per the germline V gene, CDR1 is MNHNY and CDR2 is SVGAGI (reference sequence). Trimming pared 4 bases from V and 2 bases from J, leaving 9 bases between. The CDR3 runs 14 residues.

The chain uses TRBV7-8 and TRBJ1-5, with TRBD1 matching 7 bases. V shed 5 bases, J shed 0 bases, and the junction held 4 bases outside the gene matches. CDR1 is SGHVS, CDR2 FQNEAQ, per germline. The CDR3 has 15 amino acids. CDR3 bases: TGTGCCAGCAGCCGGGACAGTTATAGCAATCAGCCCCAGCATTTT. It specifies CASSRDSYSNQPQHF.

Here the CDR3 DNA reads TGCGCCAGCAGCCCGGGGATTAGCTCTGGGGCCAACGTCCTGACTTTC. Protein sequence: CASSPGISSGANVLTF. The rearrangement links TRBV4-3 to TRBJ2-6; TRBD2 might be the D (5 bases). The germline V gene encodes CDR1 LGHNA and CDR2 YSLEER. This CDR3 comprises 16 residues. V lost 4 bases and J 0 bases, leaving 10 bases between the germline ends.

In this sample, this clone turned up a few times. V and J are TRBV28 and TRBJ2-7; TRBD2 agrees at 13 bases. Per germline, CDR1 MDHEN and CDR2 SYDVKM. The CDR3 has 15 residues. Germline trimming cut 4 bases from V and 4 bases from J; bases unmatched to any gene: 4. The CDR3 region has the DNA TGTGCCAGCAGTTCCACTAGCGGGGGGGCTTACGAGCAGTACTTC. It codes for CASSSTSGGAYEQYF.

The rearrangement joins TRBV12-3 or TRBV12-4 to TRBJ1-1; the D is unclear. Trimming cost V 3 bases and J 1 base, with 6 bases left between them. The CDR3 is 13 amino acids. The CDR3 DNA reads as TGTGCCAGCAGTTTGGGCCGGAACACTGAAGCTTTCTTT. This codes for CASSLGRNTEAFF.

The chain employs TRBV28 and TRBJ1-2; 7 nucleotides agree with TRBD1. The CDR3 sequence is 12 residues long. Per germline, CDR1 MDHEN and CDR2 SYDVKM. Trimming removed 5 bases from V and 7 bases from J; junction bases left unmatched: 4. The CDR3 coding sequence is TGTGCCAGCAGTCGACAGGGAAGTGGCTACACCTTC. Translated, it gives CASSRQGSGYTF.

The chain combines TRBV9 with TRBJ1-2; D gene unclear. This CDR3 region has 13 residues. CDR1 and CDR2 from the germline V gene are SGDLS and YYNGEE. The V gene lost 4 bases and the J gene lost 4 bases, with 11 bases spanning the gap. The CDR3 DNA sequence: TGTGCCAGCAGCCCGACGGGTGGCTATGGCTACACCTTC. Translating gives CASSPTGGYGYTF.

The chain links TRBV5-1 to TRBJ2-4; TRBD1 matches at 8 bases. Germline V gene sequence: CDR1 SGHRS, CDR2 YFSETQ. The junction had 13 bases not matched to a gene; V was cut back by 3 bases and J by 5 bases. The CDR3 runs to 17 residues. DNA for the CDR3: TGCGCCAGCAGCTACTACTCCGGACAGGGTTTCGAAAACATTCAGTACTTC. Residues: CASSYYSGQGFENIQYF.

This chain connects TRBV7-2 to TRBJ1-2; D not resolved. In germline, CDR1 is SGHTA, CDR2 FQGNSA. V shed 3 bases and J shed 2 bases, with 4 bases lying between them. This CDR3 has 12 residues. CDR3 region: CASSFENYGYTF. In DNA form, the CDR3 reads TGTGCCAGCAGCTTTGAGAACTATGGCTACACCTTC.

The chain couples TRBV4-3 to TRBJ1-5, with unresolved D. Germline V gene lookup returns CDR1 LGHNA and CDR2 YSLEER. V lost 0 bases and J 7 bases, leaving 16 bases between the germline ends. The CDR3 runs 16 residues. The CDR3 is CASSQDLSSPRQPQHF. DNA of the CDR3: TGCGCCAGCAGCCAAGATTTATCGAGTCCCAGGCAGCCCCAGCATTTT.

This clone was seen a few times. This chain connects TRBV7-3 to TRBJ2-5; TRBD2 matches at 12 bases. This CDR3 is 18 amino acids long. V lost 2 bases and J lost 2; bases outside the gene matches: 9. From germline, CDR1 is SGHTA and CDR2 FQGTGA. This CDR3 is CASSLVGTSGSPQETQYF. CDR3 DNA: TGTGCCAGCAGCTTAGTGGGGACTAGCGGGTCCCCTCAAGAGACCCAGTACTTC. Drawing the rest from reference TRBV7-3 and TRBJ2-5, the complete variable domain is GAGVSQTPSNKVTEKGKYVELRCDPISGHTALYWYRQSLGQGPEFLIYFQGTGAADDSGLPNDRFFAVRPEGSVSTLKIQRTERGDSAVYLCASSLVGTSGSPQETQYFGPGTRLLVL.

With regard to this clone: Other DNA variants within this sample encode the same CDR3. The rearrangement joins TRBV28 to TRBJ1-2; 7 bases line up with TRBD1. The germline gives CDR1 MDHEN, CDR2 SYDVKM. The CDR3 sequence is 15 residues long. The V and J ends lost 9 bases and 0 bases, in that order; junction bases with no gene match: 10. CDR3 amino acids: CASRRQGYSNYGYTF. CDR3 bases: TGTGCCAGTAGGCGACAGGGATACTCTAACTATGGCTACACCTTC.

This clone turned up a few times. The chain carries TRBV7-2 and TRBJ2-3; D is perhaps TRBD1 (5 bases). The length of the CDR3 is 14 residues. V dropped 3 bases and J dropped 2 bases, with 9 bases sitting between them. The V gene's germline CDR1 is SGHTA and CDR2 FQGNSA. The CDR3 is CASSFQGVTDTQYF. CDR3 DNA: TGTGCCAGCAGCTTCCAAGGGGTCACAGATACGCAGTATTTT.

This clone has only one observation. V gene TRBV14 combines with J gene TRBJ1-3, with unresolved D. This CDR3 contains 13 residues. The germline V gene has CDR1 SGHDN and CDR2 FVKESK. V lost 3 bases and J lost 3, with 6 bases in between. The DNA for the CDR3 is TGTGCCAGCAGCCAGACACTTGGAAACACCATATATTTT. Amino acid sequence: CASSQTLGNTIYF.

The chain employs TRBV29-1 and TRBJ1-5, with D unresolved. CDR3 length: 14 amino acids. V dropped 8 bases and J dropped 2 bases, with 16 bases sitting between them. Per germline, CDR1 SQVTM and CDR2 ANQGSEA. The CDR3 sequence: CSPRSNRGNQPQHF. The CDR3, as DNA: TGCAGCCCACGATCTAATCGAGGCAATCAGCCCCAGCATTTT.

The chain uses TRBV13 and TRBJ2-7; a weak D match, TRBD2 (6 bases). The CDR3 extends over 12 amino acids. Germline CDR1 PRHDT, CDR2 FYEKMQ (reference sequence). Trimming took 5 bases from V and 6 from J, leaving 11 bases between them. The CDR3 bases are TGTGCCAGCAGCCAAACGGAGGGCGAGCAGTACTTC. Translation: CASSQTEGEQYF.

This clone was observed once. This rearrangement joins TRBV15 to TRBJ2-7; 9 nucleotides match TRBD1. Trimming at V came to 3 bases and at J to 4 bases, leaving 7 bases not matched to a gene. The CDR3 length is 15 residues. The germline V gene has CDR1 LNHNV and CDR2 YYDKDF (reference sequence). CDR3 DNA: TGTGCCACCAGCAGCCCGGGACAGGGAAGATACGAGCAGTACTTC. It specifies CATSSPGQGRYEQYF.

This clone has more than one count but fewer than ten. V usage is TRBV21-1 and J usage is TRBJ2-7; the D call TRBD1 from the table was never checked on the DNA. TRBV21-1 corresponds to a pseudogene. The CDR3 contains 11 residues. The DNA for the CDR3 is TGTGCCAGGGGCCTCGGACAGGCCAACTACTTC. Encoded protein: CARGLGQANYF.

This chain connects TRBV10-3 to TRBJ2-7, with TRBD2 matching over 9 bases. J lost 1 base, V lost 0 bases, and 4 bases had no gene match. The CDR3 is 16 residues long. CDR1 is ENHRY, CDR2 SYGVKD, per germline. The CDR3 loop is CAISESDSGGSYEQYF. CDR3 nucleotides: TGTGCCATCAGTGAGTCGGATAGCGGGGGATCCTACGAGCAGTACTTC.

The chain is built from TRBV6-5 and TRBJ1-2; tentatively, D is TRBD1 (6 bases). V lost 4 bases and J 0 bases, leaving 9 bases between the germline ends. The CDR3 covers 14 residues. Germline V lookup: CDR1 MNHEY, CDR2 SVGAGI. The CDR3 reads CASSLQGSNYGYTF. The CDR3 nucleotides read TGTGCCAGCAGTTTACAGGGTTCTAACTATGGCTACACCTTC.